A selection of T cell receptor beta chains follows, all from one sample in a study of Tregs in tolerant kidney transplant recipients. Sequenced by immunoSEQ multiplex PCR; TCRdb stores in-frame clones only, minus some. Here the sample spans 74,000 or so clones, 91% being singletons. The source was CD4+ T cells from blood (PBMCs), collected 24 months after the transplant. These receptors were collected from a human patient who received a combined kidney and bone marrow transplant. Some of these T cells may belong to the graft donor. The CDR3 runs from the conserved cysteine through the conserved F or W. A D gene is named only where the DNA matches it firmly. Size tells how often a clone was seen (once, few, many) or the class of an expanded clone, and some rows leave it out.

J,length,size,D,V,DNA,CDR3
TRBJ2-3,16,once,TRBD1,TRBV5-1,TGCGCCAGCAGCCTCTCCGGGACAGGGTACGAAGATACGCAGTATTTT,CASSLSGTGYEDTQYF
TRBJ2-3,15,.,TRBD2,TRBV12-5,TGTGCTAGTGGTTTGAGCGGGGGATTCACAGATACGCAGTATTTT,CASGLSGGFTDTQYF
TRBJ2-4,16,.,TRBD1,TRBV18,TGTGCCAGCTCAAACCGGGACAGGGCTTGGGGGGACATTCAGTACTTC,CASSNRDRAWGDIQYF
TRBJ2-3,12,.,TRBD2,TRBV19,TGTGCCAGTAGGTCGGGGGGTAGGACGCAGTATTTT,CASRSGGRTQYF
TRBJ2-3,15,.,TRBD2,TRBV28,TGTGCCAGCAGTTTAAGCGGGGGAGGCACAGATACGCAGTATTTT,CASSLSGGGTDTQYF
TRBJ1-2,16,.,TRBD1,TRBV6-7,TGTGCCAGCACCGCCCCTTGGACAGGGGTGGTCTGGGGCTACACCTTC,CASTAPWTGVVWGYTF
TRBJ1-2,15,.,.,TRBV18,TGTGCCAGCTCACCGGTTACCGGGAGAAGCTATGGCTACACCTTC,CASSPVTGRSYGYTF
TRBJ1-2,15,.,.,TRBV4-3,TGCGCCAGCAGCCATGACGACAGGCCCCTCTATGGCTACACCTTC,CASSHDDRPLYGYTF
TRBJ2-7,17,.,.,TRBV4-2,TGTGCCAGCAGCCAAATCTCGACCAAGGGGGACGGGTACGAGCAGTACTTC,CASSQISTKGDGYEQYF
TRBJ2-3,14,.,TRBD1,TRBV13,TGTGCCAGCAGCGCGGGACAGGGAACAGATACGCAGTATTTT,CASSAGQGTDTQYF
TRBJ2-7,14,.,TRBD1,TRBV28,TGTGCCAGCAGAAAGGGACAGGCAGTCTACGAGCAGTACTTC,CASRKGQAVYEQYF
TRBJ1-2,12,.,.,TRBV6-5,TGTGCCAGCAGTTACGTAGGGGATGGCTACACCTTC,CASSYVGDGYTF
TRBJ2-2,14,few,.,TRBV7-9,TGTGCCAGCAGCAGCCTGGGGAGTCCCGGGGAGCTGTTTTTT,CASSSLGSPGELFF
TRBJ2-3,14,.,TRBD2,TRBV29-1,TGCAGCGCCGGGTCAGCGGGAGGAGCAGATACGCAGTATTTT,CSAGSAGGADTQYF
TRBJ1-4,13,.,.,TRBV30,TGTGCCTGGTCAGGGGACAATGATGAAAAACTGTTTTTT,CAWSGDNDEKLFF
TRBJ2-2,17,.,TRBD1,TRBV18,TGTGCCAGCTCACTTCTAGCCGGGACAGGAAACACCGGGGAGCTGTTTTTT,CASSLLAGTGNTGELFF
TRBJ2-5,19,.,.,TRBV2,TGTGCCAGCAGTGAAACGGTGACCGCGAGGAGAGGAAGGCAAGAGACCCAGTACTTC,CASSETVTARRGRQETQYF
TRBJ1-3,17,.,TRBD1,TRBV2,TGTGCCAGCAGGAGGCGGACAGGGGGCCGCTCTGGAAACACCATATATTTT,CASRRRTGGRSGNTIYF
TRBJ2-7,12,.,.,TRBV7-3,TGTGCCAGCAGCTCCACCCGGGGCGAGCAGTACTTC,CASSSTRGEQYF
TRBJ2-7,16,few,.,TRBV18,TGTGCCAGCTCATCAACCAAAGGACATATTGCCTACGAGCAGTACTTC,CASSSTKGHIAYEQYF
TRBJ2-3,16,.,.,TRBV5-8,TGTGCCAGCAGCTTTAGTCCTAATTTTTTCACAGATACGCAGTATTTT,CASSFSPNFFTDTQYF
TRBJ1-2,14,.,.,TRBV6-1,TGTGCCAGCAGAATTACGACAGCCTTATATGGCTACACCTTC,CASRITTALYGYTF
TRBJ2-7,17,.,.,TRBV7-2,TGTGCCAGCAGTCTAACCGCGGTCGGACTCACTACCTACGAGCAGTACTTC,CASSLTAVGLTTYEQYF
TRBJ1-2,16,.,.,TRBV5-6,TGTGCCAGCAGCTTTCAAAGGATTGGCAGGGACTATGGCTACACCTTC,CASSFQRIGRDYGYTF
TRBJ2-7,13,.,TRBD1,TRBV28,TGTGCCAGCAGTTTACCCGGACAGGGCGAGCAGTACTTC,CASSLPGQGEQYF
TRBJ1-5,15,.,.,TRBV15,TGTGCCACCAGCCTAATTCATGGTTACAATCAGCCCCAGCATTTT,CATSLIHGYNQPQHF
TRBJ2-7,15,.,TRBD1,TRBV7-9,TGTGCCAGCAGCTCCCCCACGACAGGGGGCTACGAGCAGTACTTC,CASSSPTTGGYEQYF
TRBJ1-6,13,.,TRBD1,TRBV27,TGTGCCAGCAGAGGGGGACAGGGTTCACCCCTCCACTTT,CASRGGQGSPLHF
TRBJ2-7,14,.,.,TRBV19,TGTGCCAGTAGTATTTGGGGTAGCGCCAGCGAGCAGTACTTC,CASSIWGSASEQYF
TRBJ2-5,14,.,.,TRBV7-2,TGTGCCAGCAGCCTAGGTCCAGTCCAAGAGACCCAGTACTTC,CASSLGPVQETQYF
TRBJ2-3,16,.,TRBD2,TRBV27,TGTGCCAGCAGTTCGAGACTAGCGGGAGGCACATATACGCAGTATTTT,CASSSRLAGGTYTQYF
TRBJ1-1,14,.,.,TRBV30,TGTGCCTGGAGTCGCCTCCACAACACCAAAGAAGCTTTCTTT,CAWSRLHNTKEAFF
TRBJ2-1,14,.,.,TRBV5-4,TGTGCCAGCAGCCTAGCAGACCCGTACAATGAGCAGTTCTTC,CASSLADPYNEQFF